This TCR beta chain was captured in a study of shared clonotypes between healthy human individuals. This clone was recorded only once. Antigen: not known. Original data processing: ImmunoSEQ output lacked quality scores and full-length reads, limiting matched filtering. Here immunoSEQ multiplex PCR was the method, and the copy in TCRdb shows in-frame clones only, minus some. V, J and clone size were drawn from that table, and D and trimming were deduced from the DNA. Among about 1.5 million clones listed, around 95% were seen once. General study results and limits: Rarefaction exposed incomplete sorted-subset sequencing despite large depth.

With V trimmed by 5 bases and J by 2 bases, 7 bases remained unmatched. The CDR3 sequence is 15 residues long. Germline V gives CDR1 KGHSH, CDR2 LQKENI. This clonotype originated in a young man in good health. The chain carries TRBV18 and TRBJ2-7; 9 bases match TRBD1. Sequences were obtained from naive CD4+ T cells sorted from blood. Stated subset: CD45RA+ positively selected. The CDR3 region is CASSETGTGPYEQYF. The CDR3 nucleotides are TGTGCCAGCTCAGAAACCGGGACAGGGCCCTACGAGCAGTACTTC.